This T cell receptor beta chain was documented in a study of blood T cell repertoires in COVID-19. Study information: Samples taken during acute and convalescent COVID-19 were collected in the United States, Italy and Spain. The cDNA or gDNA used as material had been derived from T cells, B-cell-depleted T cells, or PBMCs.

Method: immunoSEQ multiplex PCR; TCRdb's copy keeps in-frame clones and lacks some. Of about 180,000 clones in the sample, about 89% are singletons; the top ten hold about 1.9%. Germline V gives CDR1 MGHRA, CDR2 YSYEKL. This CDR3 contains 14 residues. Trimming took 2 bases from V and 8 from J, leaving 13 bases between them. The sequence was collected from a man aged 18 to 29 who had recovered from COVID-19. The material sequenced was peripheral blood. The rearrangement uses TRBV4-1 and TRBJ2-1; D is unclear. As DNA, the CDR3 is TGCGCCAGCAGCCAACGGCAATCAGGCGATGAGCAGTTCTTC. Its protein is CASSQRQSGDEQFF.